This TCR beta chain was profiled in a study of T cell responses to AZD1222 COVID-19 vaccine (dated by TCRdb to the early 2020s). Study-wide context: AZD1222 recipients with second doses at about 4 weeks or about 12 weeks were pooled, because spike-specific TCR depth and breadth did not differ between schedules. A total of roughly 240 trial participants underwent TCR sequencing, of whom around 200 received two doses of AZD1222 and approximately 25 received two doses of the MenACWY control vaccine. Trial participants were enrolled by age into 18-55, 56-69 and 70-plus year subgroups, with roughly 150, 30 and 60 TCR-sequenced participants respectively. Overall study results and their limits: In the small 56-69-year group, the increase in depth fell short of significance, most likely because of low power. Spike-specific TCR breadth and depth rose significantly after two AZD1222 doses compared with day 0 and with MenACWY recipients. Epitopes outside the regions mutated in the B.1.351 and B.1.1.7 variants were reportedly recognized by nearly half of the unique spike-specific TCRs. Conclusions about previously exposed vaccinees were limited because only six AZD1222 recipients were SARS-CoV-2 seropositive at baseline. Because no samples from the day 14 peak response were available, repertoires could be characterized only after the peak T cell response. Participants were mostly white British and included more females than males, and it was suggested by the authors that clonal diversity may have been underestimated. CD4 TCRs associated with the vaccine covered the entire spike protein, and the dominant responses were in regions 160-218 and 743-854.

As for this clone: The antigen this receptor binds is unknown. Per-nucleotide qualities are absent, and no much larger clonotype sits a single base away.

Its CDR3 holds 13 amino acids, cysteine through phenylalanine. Of the read, only the CDR3 DNA is kept; its 39 bases are in frame from base 1. V was cut back by 3 bases and J by 1 base, leaving a gap of 4 bases between them. The CDR3 regions of human TCRbeta chains were subjected to immunosequencing. Regarding the original processing steps: Repertoire TCRs were matched against a reference library of SARS-CoV-2-specific TCRs generated with the MIRA antigen-specificity platform. Breadth was defined as the fraction of unique TCRs that were SARS-CoV-2-associated. Depth was defined as the fraction of total T cells that were SARS-CoV-2-associated. Using the MIRA data, each spike-specific TCR was mapped to the spike region that the TCR reacts to and placed in a CD4 or CD8 class. Log10-transformed breadth and depth values were compared by one-way ANOVA with Sidak's multiple comparisons tests. Drawn from immuneACCESS, this table holds only the in-frame rearrangements with V and J called that TCRdb kept. Clones are partly lost; checked studies trace under half to an unresolved V gene and leave the rest unexplained. D and trimming were read from the DNA, whereas the V and J calls and clone size are those reported in that table. The sample table shows over 85,000 clones, and roughly nine tenths are seen once. Around 3% of the sample lies in the top ten.

This sample's time point label indicates: baseline before first vaccination. The vaccinee samples were drawn from two UK trials, COV001 and COV002, one of which was a single-blind randomized controlled phase 2/3 trial testing AZD1222 (ChAdOx1 nCoV-19) in healthy adults. For TCRbeta chain sequencing, PBMC samples from trial participants were taken at day 0 and at day 28 after the second dose. The sequence was collected from an adult in good health. The V and J segments used are TRBV12-3 or TRBV12-4 and TRBJ1-5; too little of a D gene remains to name it. The sample here was peripheral blood, taken on day 0 of AZD1222 vaccination. The nucleotides read TGTGCCAGCAGTTTGACGAGCAATCAGCCCCAGCATTTT. Translated, it reads CASSLTSNQPQHF.